This T cell receptor (beta chain) is from a study of Graves' ophthalmopathy and Graves' hyperthyroidism. From RNA, the CDR3 regions of TCR beta chains were amplified and sequenced. HTBI primers served in a first-round RT-PCR, which a second-round multiplex PCR followed. Using its own MiXCR run on the multiplex PCR reads, TCRdb lists one record per CDR3 protein. The table records 360,000 or so distinct CDR3 sequences, around 16% of them present only once. In this sample, this clonotype turned up many times. The CDR3 has 16 residues. Germline CDR1 KGHSH, CDR2 LQKENI. Unmatched junction bases numbered 15, after V lost 6 bases and J lost 4 bases.

This sequence joins TRBV18 and TRBJ2-7, with 7 bases matching TRBD2. The sample was peripheral blood. The receptor was derived from a young woman with Graves' ophthalmopathy. In nucleotides, the CDR3 is TGTGCCAGCTCCCTGGGTAGCGGGCAGGGATCTTACGAGCAGTACTTC. Amino acids: CASSLGSGQGSYEQYF.